These 2 T cell receptor beta chains originate from one sample sequenced in a study of blood T cells in healthy people across ages. A J-beta primer mix and a sample-barcoded 5' primer were used in a second PCR of about 7 to 12 cycles. MiXCR, applied by TCRdb to the 5' RACE reads, yields one record per CDR3 protein. The sample shows about 1 million distinct CDR3 sequences, under 55% of them seen only once. Sample: blood. Receptor source: a woman aged 60-75 years in good health.

Only a few counts were recorded for this clonotype. The rearrangement uses TRBV7-9 and TRBJ2-1, with D maybe TRBD2 (6 bases). CDR1 is SEHNR, CDR2 FQNEAQ, per germline (reference sequence). The V end lost 5 bases, the J end lost 7 bases, and 18 bases lay between the germline ends. The CDR3 runs to 15 residues. The CDR3 nucleotides read TGTGCCAGCAGCCCACCCCCTGGGGGGATGAATGAGCAGTTCTTC. Its translation: CASSPPPGGMNEQFF.

This clonotype showed up just a few times. The V and J genes are TRBV29-1 and TRBJ1-2, with D unresolved. Trimming stripped 7 bases from V and 5 bases from J, with 11 bases between. This CDR3 has 11 residues. CDR1 and CDR2 from the germline V gene are SQVTM and ANQGSEA. The CDR3 DNA follows: TGCAGCGCCGCTCAAGGTTATGGCTACACCTTC. This gives the protein CSAAQGYGYTF.